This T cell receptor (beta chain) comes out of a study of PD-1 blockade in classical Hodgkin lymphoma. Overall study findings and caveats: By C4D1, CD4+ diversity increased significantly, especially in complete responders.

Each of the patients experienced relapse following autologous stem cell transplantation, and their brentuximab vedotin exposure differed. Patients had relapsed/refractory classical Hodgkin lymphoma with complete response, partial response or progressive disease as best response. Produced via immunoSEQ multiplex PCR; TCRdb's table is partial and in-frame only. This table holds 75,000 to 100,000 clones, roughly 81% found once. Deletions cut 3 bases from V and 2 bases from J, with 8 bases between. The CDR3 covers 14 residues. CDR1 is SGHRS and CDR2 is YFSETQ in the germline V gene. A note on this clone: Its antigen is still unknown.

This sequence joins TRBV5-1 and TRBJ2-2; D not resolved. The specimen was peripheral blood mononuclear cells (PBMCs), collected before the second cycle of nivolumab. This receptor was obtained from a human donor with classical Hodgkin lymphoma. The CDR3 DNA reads TGCGCCAGCAGCTATGACGGTAACACCGGGGAGCTGTTTTTT. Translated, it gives CASSYDGNTGELFF.